These 18 T cell receptor beta chains were sequenced from one sample in a study of shared clonotypes between healthy human individuals. Sequencing used immunoSEQ multiplex PCR; TCRdb keeps in-frame clones, though not all of them. In the table there are approximately 510,000 clones, approximately 85% of which are singletons. Source material: PBMCs. The source is a woman in her thirties or forties in good health. Some clones in this sample may be carry-over from other donors' samples.

This chain joins TRBV6-6 and TRBJ2-7; 10 bases line up with TRBD2. Trimming cost V 4 bases and J 7 bases; bases outside gene matches: 10. This CDR3 contains 15 residues. Germline V CDR1 and CDR2: MNHNY, SVGAGI (reference sequence). DNA of the CDR3: TGTGCCAGCAGTTCGGAAGCGGGAGGGCCGGGTGAGCAGTACTTC. This translates into CASSSEAGGPGEQYF.

This clone was observed at least ten times. V and J are TRBV7-8 and TRBJ2-1; D is unclear. This CDR3 has 13 amino acids. V was cut by 1 base and J by 10 bases, with 11 bases left in between. Germline V gene sequence: CDR1 SGHVS, CDR2 FQNEAQ. The CDR3 nucleotides read TGTGCCAGCAGCTTAGGGGCTCCGACGGAGCAGTTCTTC. Residues: CASSLGAPTEQFF.

This chain connects TRBV7-7 to TRBJ2-2; 9 bases are a match to TRBD1. The CDR3 is made up of 16 amino acids. V lost 5 bases to trimming and J lost 6 bases; unmatched junction nucleotides: 10. Germline CDR1 and CDR2: SSHAT and FNYEAQ (reference sequence). The CDR3 DNA is TGTGCCAGCAGCCCAGTCACAGGGGGCGGTGCCGGGGAGCTGTTTTTT. Its protein product is CASSPVTGGGAGELFF.

The V call is TRBV27, the J call TRBJ1-4, with 10 bases identical to TRBD1. The CDR3 has 15 amino acids. Germline trimming cut 6 bases from V and 8 bases from J; bases unmatched to any gene: 9. Per the germline V gene, CDR1 is MNHEY and CDR2 is SMNVEV (reference sequence). CDR3 DNA sequence: TGTGCCAGCAGATACCTGGACAGGGGGGGGGAAAAACTGTTTTTT. Translating gives CASRYLDRGGEKLFF.

This sequence joins TRBV6-1 and TRBJ2-3; no firm D call. CDR1 is MNHNS, CDR2 SASEGT, per germline. V was trimmed by 2 bases and J by 4 bases, leaving 10 bases between them. The CDR3 runs 14 residues. The CDR3 protein is CASSEFHRADTQYF. CDR3 sequence (DNA): TGTGCCAGCAGTGAATTCCATAGGGCAGATACGCAGTATTTT.

The chain uses TRBV2 and TRBJ2-5; D is unresolved. CDR1 and CDR2 (germline): SNHLY, FYNNEI. CDR3 length: 13 amino acids. V lost 5 bases and J 2 bases, leaving 9 bases between the germline ends. The CDR3 coding sequence is TGTGCCAGCAGTCCCCAGCAACAAGAGACCCAGTACTTC. It encodes CASSPQQQETQYF.

V usage is TRBV6-1 and J usage is TRBJ2-7; TRBD1 is a possible D gene (5 bases). The CDR3 runs to 16 residues. The V gene's germline CDR1 is MNHNS and CDR2 SASEGT. Trimming left V 1 base short and J 1 base short, with 14 bases between. This CDR3 reads CASSEGLTAASYEQYF. CDR3 DNA sequence: TGTGCCAGCAGTGAAGGACTGACAGCTGCGTCCTACGAGCAGTACTTC.

The chain employs TRBV28 and TRBJ2-2; 8 positions match TRBD1. CDR3 length equals 16 residues. CDR1 is MDHEN, CDR2 SYDVKM, per germline. Losses at the gene ends were 2 bases for V and 5 bases for J; bases not matched to a gene: 7. CDR3 residues: CASSLPGQGGTGELFF. CDR3 DNA sequence: TGTGCCAGCAGTTTACCCGGACAGGGCGGGACCGGGGAGCTGTTTTTT.

The V gene is TRBV9, the J gene TRBJ2-7; TRBD2 agrees at 8 bases. This CDR3 contains 15 residues. Germline CDR1 SGDLS, CDR2 YYNGEE. The V gene end was trimmed by 0 bases and the J gene end by 5 bases; junction bases not matched to a gene: 7. The CDR3 loop reads CASSVGPSGRDEQYF. The CDR3 coding sequence is TGTGCCAGCAGCGTAGGCCCCAGCGGGAGAGACGAGCAGTACTTC. The entire variable domain, with the rest obtained from reference TRBV9 and TRBJ2-7, is as follows: DSGVTQTPKHLITATGQRVTLRCSPRSGDLSVYWYQQSLDQGLQFLIQYYNGEERAKGNILERFSAQQFPDLHSELNLSSLELGDSALYFCASSVGPSGRDEQYFGPGTRLTVT.

The J gene is TRBJ2-5, the V gene TRBV6-5; tentative D call: TRBD2 (6 bases). CDR1 is MNHEY, CDR2 SVGAGI, per germline. This CDR3 contains 16 residues. Trimming pared 4 bases from V and 3 bases from J, leaving 18 bases between. The CDR3 loop reads CASSSNRLEREETQYF. In DNA, the CDR3 is TGTGCCAGCAGTTCCAATCGACTAGAGAGGGAAGAGACCCAGTACTTC.

The chain has TRBV7-3 and TRBJ2-1; 8 nucleotides line up with TRBD1. V shed 3 bases, J shed 6 bases, and the junction held 7 bases outside the gene matches. CDR1 SGHTA and CDR2 FQGTGA come from the germline V gene. The length of the CDR3 is 15 residues. CDR3 in amino acids: CASSFSGGASNEQFF. CDR3 in DNA: TGTGCCAGCAGCTTCTCAGGGGGCGCAAGCAATGAGCAGTTCTTC.

On this clone: Distinct nucleotide sequences in the sample also encode this CDR3. The chain combines TRBV5-1 with TRBJ2-1; 7 bases line up with TRBD2. Germline assignment: CDR1 SGHRS and CDR2 YFSETQ. CDR3 length: 17 amino acids. V dropped 0 bases and J dropped 0; count of bases not matched to a gene: 6. The CDR3 protein is CASSLEASGSSYNEQFF. Here the CDR3 DNA reads TGCGCCAGCAGCTTGGAGGCTAGCGGTAGCTCCTACAATGAGCAGTTCTTC.

The chain has TRBV7-2 and TRBJ1-1; D may be TRBD1 (5 bases). The V gene lost 5 bases and the J gene lost 3 bases, with 16 bases spanning the gap. The CDR3 consists of 15 residues. The germline gives CDR1 SGHTA, CDR2 FQGNSA. For the CDR3, the DNA is TGTGCCAGCAGCCCTCAATCAGGGTTTTACACTGAAGCTTTCTTT. Translated, it gives CASSPQSGFYTEAFF. Full variable domain (outside the CDR3, taken from reference TRBV7-2 and TRBJ1-1): GAGVSQSPSNKVTEKGKDVELRCDPISGHTALYWYRQSLGQGLEFLIYFQGNSAPDKSGLPSDRFSAERTGGSVSTLTIQRTQQEDSAVYLCASSPQSGFYTEAFFGQGTRLTVV.

In its sample, this clone was seen once. V and J are TRBV7-2 and TRBJ2-2; no definite D call. This CDR3 is built from 15 residues. With 6 bases removed from V and 2 bases from J, the gap between germline ends came to 13 bases. Per the germline V gene, CDR1 is SGHTA and CDR2 is FQGNSA. CDR3 sequence: CASREPRINTGELFF. The DNA for the CDR3 is TGTGCCAGCAGGGAGCCTAGAATCAACACCGGGGAGCTGTTTTTT.

The V gene is TRBV6-4, the J gene TRBJ2-2, with 10 bases that match TRBD1. The germline CDR1 and CDR2 sequences are MRHNA and SNTAGT. CDR3 size: 14 residues. V gave up 10 bases and J gave up 5 bases; unmatched junction bases: 7. CDR3 residues: CANSGQGGTGELFF. CDR3 sequence (DNA): TGTGCCAACTCCGGACAGGGGGGGACCGGGGAGCTGTTTTTT.

This chain uses TRBV18 with TRBJ2-1; tentatively, D is TRBD2 (6 bases). Trimming took 3 bases from V and 8 from J, leaving 17 bases between them. This CDR3 has 15 amino acids. Germline V gene lookup returns CDR1 KGHSH and CDR2 LQKENI. CDR3 bases: TGTGCCAGCTCACCTCCGGGACTCCGAAACGATGAGCAGTTCTTC. Translating it yields CASSPPGLRNDEQFF.

The chain joins TRBV28 to TRBJ1-1; D is unresolved. The CDR3 sequence is 14 residues long. Germline lookup yields CDR1 MDHEN and CDR2 SYDVKM. Trimming stripped 3 bases from V and 6 bases from J, with 14 bases between. CDR3 loop: CASSFSGEVAEAFF. The CDR3 nucleotides are TGTGCCAGCAGTTTCTCTGGCGAGGTAGCTGAAGCTTTCTTT.

V and J are TRBV28 and TRBJ1-1, with D hard to call. CDR3 length: 15 residues. The V end was cut by 1 base, the J end by 4 bases, with 13 bases between. Germline V gives CDR1 MDHEN, CDR2 SYDVKM. CDR3: CASSLFLSPGTEAFF. CDR3 coding DNA: TGTGCCAGCAGTTTATTCTTATCCCCTGGCACTGAAGCTTTCTTT.